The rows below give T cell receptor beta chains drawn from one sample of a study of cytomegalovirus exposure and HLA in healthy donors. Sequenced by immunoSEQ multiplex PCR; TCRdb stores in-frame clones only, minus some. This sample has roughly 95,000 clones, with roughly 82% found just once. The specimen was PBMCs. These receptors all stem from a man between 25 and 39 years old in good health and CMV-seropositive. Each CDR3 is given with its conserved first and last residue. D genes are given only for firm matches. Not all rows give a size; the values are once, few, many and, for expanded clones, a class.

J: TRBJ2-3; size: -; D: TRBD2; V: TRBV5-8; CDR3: CASSLYAAGATDTQYF; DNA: TGTGCCAGCAGCCTTTATGCAGCGGGAGCTACGGATACGCAGTATTTT
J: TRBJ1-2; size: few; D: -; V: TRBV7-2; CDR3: CASSQIGGGEANYGYTF; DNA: TGTGCCAGCAGCCAAATCGGGGGAGGGGAAGCTAACTATGGCTACACCTTC
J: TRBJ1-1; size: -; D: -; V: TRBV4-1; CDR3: CASSQVSGPVTEAFF; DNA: TGCGCCAGCAGCCAAGTTTCAGGGCCTGTAACTGAAGCTTTCTTT
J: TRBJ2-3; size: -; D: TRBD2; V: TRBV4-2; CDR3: CASSTSGSRLGGADTQYF; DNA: TGTGCCAGCAGTACTAGCGGATCGCGGCTGGGAGGGGCAGATACGCAGTATTTT
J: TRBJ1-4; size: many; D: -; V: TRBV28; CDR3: CASRAGRGSEKLFF; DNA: TGTGCCAGCAGGGCGGGCCGAGGGAGTGAAAAACTGTTTTTT
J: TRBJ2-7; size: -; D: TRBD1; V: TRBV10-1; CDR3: CASSDGDRVNEQYF; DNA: TGCGCCAGCAGTGATGGGGACAGGGTTAACGAGCAGTACTTC
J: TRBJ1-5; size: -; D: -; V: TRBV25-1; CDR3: CASSEAGERTQPQHF; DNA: TGTGCCAGCAGTGAGGCAGGGGAAAGAACTCAGCCCCAGCATTTT
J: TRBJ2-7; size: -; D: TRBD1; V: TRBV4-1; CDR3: CASSQDSQDRARSYEQYF; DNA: TGCGCCAGCAGCCAAGATTCCCAGGACAGGGCGAGGTCCTACGAGCAGTACTTC
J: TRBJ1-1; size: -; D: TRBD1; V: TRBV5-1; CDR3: CASSLEGTELNTEAFF; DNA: TGCGCCAGCAGCTTGGAGGGGACAGAGCTGAACACTGAAGCTTTCTTT
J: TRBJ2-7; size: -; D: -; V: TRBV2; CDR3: CASSAQEGLYEQYF; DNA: TGTGCCAGCAGCGCCCAGGAGGGATTGTACGAGCAGTACTTC
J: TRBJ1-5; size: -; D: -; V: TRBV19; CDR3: CASSGRRSGNQPQHF; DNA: TGTGCCAGTTCGGGAAGAAGGAGCGGGAATCAGCCCCAGCATTTT
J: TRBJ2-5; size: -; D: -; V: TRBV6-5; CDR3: CASSPSGDLQETQYF; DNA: TGTGCCAGCAGCCCTTCCGGCGACTTACAAGAGACCCAGTACTTC
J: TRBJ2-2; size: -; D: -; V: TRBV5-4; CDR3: CASSLQDGELFF; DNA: TGTGCCAGCAGCTTACAAGACGGGGAGCTGTTTTTT
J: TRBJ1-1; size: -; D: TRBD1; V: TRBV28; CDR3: CASSSLQGKNTEAFF; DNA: TGTGCCAGCAGTTCCTTACAGGGGAAGAACACTGAAGCTTTCTTT
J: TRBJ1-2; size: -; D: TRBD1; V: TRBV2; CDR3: CASSVGGQGSRYGYTF; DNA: TGTGCCAGCAGTGTGGGGGGACAGGGGTCGCGCTATGGCTACACCTTC
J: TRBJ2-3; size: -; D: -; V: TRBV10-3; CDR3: CAISIQERGETQYF; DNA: TGTGCCATCAGTATACAGGAGCGCGGGGAGACGCAGTATTTT
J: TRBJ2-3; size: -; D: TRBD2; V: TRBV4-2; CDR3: CASSQELAGTTDTQYF; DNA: TGTGCCAGCAGCCAAGAGCTAGCGGGCACCACAGATACGCAGTATTTT
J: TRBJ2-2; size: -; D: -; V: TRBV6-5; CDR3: CASSYFREVNTGELFF; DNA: TGTGCCAGCAGTTACTTTAGGGAGGTTAACACCGGGGAGCTGTTTTTT
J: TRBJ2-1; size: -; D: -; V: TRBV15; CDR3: CATAGTGETSGYEQFF; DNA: TGTGCCACCGCCGGGACAGGGGAGACTAGCGGGTATGAGCAGTTCTTC
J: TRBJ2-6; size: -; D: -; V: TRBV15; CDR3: CATSILGSGANVLTF; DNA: TGTGCCACCAGCATTCTAGGTTCTGGGGCCAACGTCCTGACTTTC
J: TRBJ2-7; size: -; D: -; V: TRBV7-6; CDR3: CASSPVGGAYEQYF; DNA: TGTGCCAGCAGCCCCGTGGGGGGAGCCTACGAGCAGTACTTC
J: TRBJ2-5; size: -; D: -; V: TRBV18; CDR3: CASSPLDRQETQYF; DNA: TGTGCCAGCTCACCGCTCGACAGACAAGAGACCCAGTACTTC
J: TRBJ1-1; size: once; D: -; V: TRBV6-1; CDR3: CASRVLTDSEAFF; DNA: TGTGCCAGTCGAGTTTTAACGGACAGTGAAGCTTTCTTT
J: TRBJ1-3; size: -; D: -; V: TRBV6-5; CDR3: CASSYSRLPGNTIYF; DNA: TGTGCCAGCAGTTACTCGAGGCTCCCTGGAAACACCATATATTTT
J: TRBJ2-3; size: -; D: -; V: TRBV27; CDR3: CASSSPPSPGTDTQYF; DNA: TGTGCCAGCAGTTCCCCCCCCAGTCCCGGCACAGATACGCAGTATTTT
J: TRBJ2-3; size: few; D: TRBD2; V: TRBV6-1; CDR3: CASSAGTSGRTDTQYF; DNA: TGTGCCAGCAGTGCCGGGACTAGCGGTCGCACAGATACGCAGTATTTT
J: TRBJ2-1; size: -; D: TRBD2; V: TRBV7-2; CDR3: CASSLGRLAGYNEQFF; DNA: TGTGCCAGCAGCTTAGGGAGACTAGCGGGGTACAATGAGCAGTTCTTC
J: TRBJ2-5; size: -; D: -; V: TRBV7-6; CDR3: CASSLIQETQYF; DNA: TGTGCCAGCAGCCTAATACAAGAGACCCAGTACTTC
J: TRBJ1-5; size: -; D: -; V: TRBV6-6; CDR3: CASSYSGQGRNQPQHF; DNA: TGTGCCAGCAGTTACTCGGGGCAGGGTCGCAATCAGCCCCAGCATTTT
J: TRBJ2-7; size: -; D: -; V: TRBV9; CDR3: CASSPGTIQTSEQYF; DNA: TGTGCCAGCAGCCCCGGGACAATTCAAACTAGCGAGCAGTACTTC
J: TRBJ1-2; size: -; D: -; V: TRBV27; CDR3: CASSHSGGPNYGYTF; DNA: TGTGCCAGCAGTCACTCGGGGGGGCCTAACTATGGCTACACCTTC
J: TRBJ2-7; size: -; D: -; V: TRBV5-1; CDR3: CASSPDSPNEQYF; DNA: TGCGCCAGCAGTCCCGACAGTCCCAACGAGCAGTACTTC
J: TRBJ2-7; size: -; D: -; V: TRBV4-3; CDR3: CASSLETSRAYEQYF; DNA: TGCGCCAGCAGCCTAGAGACGTCACGGGCCTACGAGCAGTACTTC
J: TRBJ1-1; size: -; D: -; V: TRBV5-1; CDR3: CASSLTGNTEAFF; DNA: TGCGCCAGCAGCTTGACAGGGAACACTGAAGCTTTCTTT
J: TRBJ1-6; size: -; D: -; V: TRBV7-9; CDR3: CASSWGTGESSYNSPLHF; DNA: TGTGCCAGCAGCTGGGGAACAGGCGAGAGCTCCTATAATTCACCCCTCCACTTT
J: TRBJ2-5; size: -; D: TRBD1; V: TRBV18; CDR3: CASSPEDRGQETQYF; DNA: TGTGCCAGCTCACCGGAGGACAGGGGGCAAGAGACCCAGTACTTC
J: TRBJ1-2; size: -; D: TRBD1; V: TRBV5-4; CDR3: CASSPARDRGLGYTF; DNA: TGTGCCAGCAGCCCGGCCCGGGACAGGGGGCTTGGCTACACCTTC
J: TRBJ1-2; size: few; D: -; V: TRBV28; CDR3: CASTLGGLGYGYTF; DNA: TGTGCCAGCACCTTGGGGGGGCTGGGGTATGGCTACACCTTC
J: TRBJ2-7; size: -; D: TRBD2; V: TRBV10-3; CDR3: CAIGTSGRSYEQYF; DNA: TGTGCCATTGGGACTAGCGGGAGAAGCTACGAGCAGTACTTC
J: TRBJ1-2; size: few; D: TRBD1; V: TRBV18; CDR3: CASSRDRGRHGYTF; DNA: TGTGCCAGCTCCCGGGACAGGGGGCGACATGGCTACACCTTC
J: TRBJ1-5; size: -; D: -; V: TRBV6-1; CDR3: CASSEVRDQPQHF; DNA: TGTGCCAGCAGTGAAGTCAGGGATCAGCCCCAGCATTTT
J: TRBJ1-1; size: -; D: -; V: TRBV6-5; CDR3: CASSYDLAGTEAFF; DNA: TGTGCCAGCAGTTACGATCTCGCGGGCACTGAAGCTTTCTTT
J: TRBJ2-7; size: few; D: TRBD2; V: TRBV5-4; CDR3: CASSLGSAGGAPYEQYF; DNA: TGTGCCAGCAGCCTGGGGTCTGCGGGAGGGGCCCCCTACGAGCAGTACTTC
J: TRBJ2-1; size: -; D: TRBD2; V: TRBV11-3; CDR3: CASSLAGGPGNEQFF; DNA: TGTGCCAGCAGCTTGGCGGGAGGGCCTGGGAATGAGCAGTTCTTC
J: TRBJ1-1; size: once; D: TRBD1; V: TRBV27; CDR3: CASSLGQGATEAFF; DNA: TGTGCCAGCAGTTTAGGACAGGGGGCGACTGAAGCTTTCTTT
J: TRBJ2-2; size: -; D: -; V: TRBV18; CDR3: CASFSSTNTGELFF; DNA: TGTGCCAGCTTTAGCTCCACGAACACCGGGGAGCTGTTTTTT
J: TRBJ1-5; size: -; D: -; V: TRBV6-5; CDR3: CASNGGADQPQHF; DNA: TGTGCCAGCAATGGGGGCGCGGATCAGCCCCAGCATTTT
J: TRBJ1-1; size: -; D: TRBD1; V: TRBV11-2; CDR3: CASSLSAGGINTEAFF; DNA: TGTGCCAGCAGCTTATCTGCAGGGGGGATAAACACTGAAGCTTTCTTT
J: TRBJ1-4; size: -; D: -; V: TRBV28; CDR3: CASSISVKLFF; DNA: TGTGCCAGCAGTATTTCCGTGAAACTGTTTTTT
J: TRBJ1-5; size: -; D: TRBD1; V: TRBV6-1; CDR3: CASSAGTGTYSNQPQHF; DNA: TGTGCCAGCAGTGCCGGGACAGGGACGTATAGCAATCAGCCCCAGCATTTT
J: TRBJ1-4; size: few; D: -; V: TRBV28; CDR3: CASSLWYSNEKLFF; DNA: TGTGCCAGCAGTTTATGGTACAGTAATGAAAAACTGTTTTTT
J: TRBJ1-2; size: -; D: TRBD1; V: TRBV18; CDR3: CASSPISTGGMPWGYTF; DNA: TGTGCCAGCTCACCGATATCGACAGGGGGCATGCCGTGGGGCTACACCTTC
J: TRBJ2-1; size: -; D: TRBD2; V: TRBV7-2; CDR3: CASSALLAGGGEQFF; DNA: TGTGCCAGCAGCGCACTGCTAGCGGGAGGAGGTGAGCAGTTCTTC
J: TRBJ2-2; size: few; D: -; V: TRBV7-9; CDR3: CASRLTGDNTGELFF; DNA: TGTGCCAGCAGGTTGACAGGCGATAACACCGGGGAGCTGTTTTTT